This T cell receptor beta chain was profiled in a study of cytotoxic CD8 clonotypes in ibrutinib-treated CLL. Across the study: About 25 partial and 2 complete responses; at median about 63 months, around 14 remitted, some twelve progressed. The study's findings and limits: Clonotypes that were public were uncommon, and they contracted or stayed stable on treatment. Clonality went up at the time of ibrutinib response, stayed stable in sustained remission, and later dropped back toward its baseline level at progression.

The CDR3 is 13 residues long. In germline, CDR1 is MGHDK, CDR2 SYGVNS. The junction had 0 bases not matched to a gene; V was cut back by 6 bases and J by 0 bases. TCRdb's copy holds only in-frame clones and misses some; the assay was immunoSEQ multiplex PCR. The sample consists of 250,000 to 350,000 clones, around 76% of them appearing once. As regards this clone: Its antigen is unknown.

Sequenced material: PBMCs, taken at disease progression, from a patient treated with ibrutinib. This clonotype originated in a human donor with chronic lymphocytic leukemia. The chain uses TRBV25-1 and TRBJ2-7; 9 bases align to TRBD1. Here the CDR3 DNA reads TGTGCCAGCAGGACAGGGGGCTCCTACGAGCAGTACTTC. It translates to CASRTGGSYEQYF.